The source of this TCR beta chain is a study of blood T cell repertoires in COVID-19. At the level of the study: The United States, Italy and Spain provided the acute and convalescent COVID-19 samples. Sample material is recorded as cDNA or gDNA derived from T cells, B-cell-depleted T cells, or PBMCs.

Assay: immunoSEQ multiplex PCR; the TCRdb copy retains only in-frame clones and omits some. The sample has around 86,000 clones; 70% to 90% are singletons. V dropped 1 base and J dropped 8 bases, with 10 bases sitting between them. CDR3 size: 13 residues. CDR1 and CDR2 from the germline V gene are SGDLS and YYNGEE. This sequence originates from a human donor in a cohort sampled during active COVID-19. The material sequenced was peripheral blood. This sequence joins TRBV9 and TRBJ1-3; D not certain. This CDR3 reads CASSVLSGYTIYF. The CDR3 coding sequence is TGTGCCAGCAGCGTACTATCAGGCTACACCATATATTTT.